These 7 T cell receptor beta chains were all obtained from the same sample, sequenced in a study of cytomegalovirus exposure and HLA in healthy donors. Clones were read by immunoSEQ multiplex PCR, and TCRdb kept only the in-frame ones, dropping some. The table includes 100,000 to 150,000 clones, roughly nine tenths detected once. The sequencing input was PBMCs. All receptors come from a young man in good health and CMV-seronegative.

The rearrangement joins TRBV28 to TRBJ2-7; D perhaps matches TRBD1 (6 bases). V was pared by 4 bases and J by 0 bases, with 10 bases between. The CDR3 is 14 amino acids. Germline CDR1 is MDHEN and CDR2 is SYDVKM. CDR3 sequence: CASSSADSSYEQYF. CDR3 sequence (DNA): TGTGCCAGCAGTTCCGCGGACAGCTCCTACGAGCAGTACTTC.

The chain links TRBV7-9 to TRBJ1-1; D possibly corresponds to TRBD1 (5 bases). The CDR3 sequence is 14 residues long. In germline, CDR1 is SEHNR, CDR2 FQNEAQ (reference sequence). Trimming shortened V by 5 bases and J by 7 bases, and 17 bases separated the two germline ends. The CDR3, as DNA: TGTGCCAGCAGCCCCTCCCGGGGGGGGTTTGAAGCTTTCTTT. It encodes CASSPSRGGFEAFF.

This sequence joins TRBV6-6 and TRBJ2-2, with D possibly matching TRBD1 (6 bases). The CDR3 has 15 residues. V shed 5 bases and J shed 6 bases, with 16 bases lying between them. CDR1 MNHNY and CDR2 SVGAGI come from the germline V gene (reference sequence). As DNA, the CDR3 is TGTGCCAGCAGTAAACAGGGTCTGGGGGCCGGGGAGCTGTTTTTT. Its translation is CASSKQGLGAGELFF.

This clone has a handful of counts. The CDR3 protein is CASRRPVAAYYNEQFF. CDR3 sequence (DNA): TGTGCCAGCAGAAGGCCCGTAGCTGCGTACTACAATGAGCAGTTCTTC. V and J are TRBV21-1 and TRBJ2-1; TRBD2, the table's D call, lacks a check against the DNA. TRBV21-1 constitutes a pseudogene. There are 16 residues in the CDR3.

The chain employs TRBV9 and TRBJ1-2; TRBD1 is a possible D gene (5 bases). Per the germline V gene, CDR1 is SGDLS and CDR2 is YYNGEE. The V and J ends lost 0 bases and 10 bases respectively, with 16 bases between them. The CDR3 covers 14 residues. CDR3 sequence (DNA): TGTGCCAGCAGCGTAGGCGGGGGAGTGCGGGACTACACCTTC. Protein product: CASSVGGGVRDYTF.

This chain links TRBV7-9 with TRBJ1-2; D may be TRBD1 (6 bases). Per the germline V gene, CDR1 is SEHNR and CDR2 is FQNEAQ (reference sequence). This CDR3 region has 16 residues. Trimming took 0 bases from V and 5 from J, leaving 16 bases between them. The DNA for the CDR3 is TGTGCCAGCAGCTTAGCGTTGGCCAGGGGAGGGTATGGCTACACCTTC. Translation: CASSLALARGGYGYTF.

This chain connects TRBV5-6 to TRBJ1-1; a possible D gene is TRBD1 (5 bases). V was clipped by 0 bases and J by 0 bases, with 18 bases between them. Germline CDR1 is SGHDT and CDR2 is YYEEEE. CDR3 length: 18 residues. The CDR3 loop is CASSLVTSGGYMNTEAFF. CDR3 sequence (DNA): TGTGCCAGCAGCTTGGTAACCTCGGGGGGTTACATGAACACTGAAGCTTTCTTT.